These T cell receptor beta chains were read from a single sample in a study of beta chain features in type 1 diabetes. Only in-frame clones appear in the TCRdb table, and some are missing; sequencing was by immunoSEQ multiplex PCR. The sample has approximately 730,000 clones; roughly 13% are singletons. The sample was naive CD4+ T cells from blood. These receptors all come from a man between 18 and 29 years old with type 1 diabetes. The CDR3 runs from the conserved cysteine through the conserved F or W. Fields, in order: CDR3 length, clone size, D gene, V gene, J gene, CDR3 protein, CDR3 DNA. The D gene is left open where the match is weak. Clone size is shown for a subset of rows, as once, few, many or a class of expanded clone.

>15|few|TRBD2|TRBV27|TRBJ2-6
CASSLGGAGANVLTF
TGTGCCAGCAGTTTAGGGGGGGCTGGGGCCAACGTCCTGACTTTC
>14|-|-|TRBV6-5|TRBJ1-2
CASRLGLEPYGYTF
TGTGCCAGCAGATTGGGGTTAGAGCCCTATGGCTACACCTTC
>15|-|TRBD1|TRBV18|TRBJ1-1
CASSPTGAQGTEAFF
TGTGCCAGCTCACCGACAGGGGCCCAGGGCACTGAAGCTTTCTTT
>13|-|-|TRBV29-1|TRBJ1-2
CSGLQGANYGYTF
TGCAGCGGTTTACAGGGCGCTAACTATGGCTACACCTTT
>16|-|TRBD1|TRBV9|TRBJ2-7
CASSVIPGQATYEQYF
TGTGCCAGCAGCGTTATCCCGGGACAGGCAACCTACGAGCAGTACTTC
>12|-|-|TRBV11-2|TRBJ2-7
CASSPTFYEQYF
TGTGCCAGCAGCCCGACTTTCTACGAGCAGTACTTC
>12|-|-|TRBV28|TRBJ1-5
CASTVSNQPQHF
TGTGCCAGCACCGTTAGCAATCAGCCCCAGCATTTT
>14|few|-|TRBV2|TRBJ1-1
CASSEISDSYEAFF
TGTGCCAGCAGTGAAATCAGCGACTCCTATGAAGCTTTCTTT
>13|-|-|TRBV25-1|TRBJ1-1
CASSKRFGTEAFF
TGTGCCAGCAGTAAACGCTTCGGCACTGAAGCTTTCTTT
>15|few|TRBD2|TRBV5-1|TRBJ2-5
CASSTGTSGAETQYF
TGCGCCAGCAGCACAGGGACTAGCGGGGCAGAGACCCAGTACTTC
>15|-|-|TRBV6-6|TRBJ1-5
CASGSHLHSNQPQHF
TGTGCCAGCGGATCTCACCTCCATAGCAATCAGCCCCAGCATTTT
>16|-|TRBD1|TRBV6-6|TRBJ1-5
CASIPQGGGRNQPQHF
TGTGCCAGCATCCCTCAGGGGGGAGGTCGCAATCAGCCCCAGCATTTT
>14|-|-|TRBV5-1|TRBJ1-2
CASSFAGQNYGYTF
TGCGCCAGCAGCTTCGCCGGACAGAACTATGGCTACACCTTC
>14|-|-|TRBV29-1|TRBJ2-1
CSVPRPPMYNEQFF
TGCAGCGTCCCGCGCCCTCCTATGTACAATGAGCAGTTCTTC
>16|-|-|TRBV15|TRBJ2-5
CATSAPPAGTQETQYF
TGTGCCACCAGCGCTCCCCCCGCGGGGACGCAAGAGACCCAGTACTTC
>16|few|-|TRBV5-1|TRBJ2-2
CASRPQGRESTGELFF
TGCGCCAGCAGACCACAGGGACGAGAGTCCACCGGGGAGCTGTTTTTT
>14|few|TRBD2|TRBV11-2|TRBJ2-1
CASSLDRGAGGQFF
TGTGCCAGCAGCTTAGATCGGGGAGCGGGAGGGCAGTTCTTC
>15|-|TRBD2|TRBV6-5|TRBJ2-1
CASSQRGTSEGTAFF
TGTGCCAGCAGTCAACGGGGGACTAGCGAGGGGACTGCGTTCTTC
>13|few|-|TRBV28|TRBJ1-2
CASRLNGYYGYTF
TGTGCCAGCAGGCTGAACGGCTACTATGGCTACACCTTC
>14|-|-|TRBV19|TRBJ2-5
CASSGGWRQETQYF
TGTGCCAGTAGTGGTGGGTGGAGGCAAGAGACCCAGTACTTC
>16|-|TRBD2|TRBV7-6|TRBJ2-3
CASSPRTSGGTDTQYF
TGTGCCAGCAGCCCTCGGACTAGCGGGGGCACAGATACGCAGTATTTT
>14|few|-|TRBV7-9|TRBJ2-3
CASSRRDGTDTQYF
TGTGCCAGCAGCCGAAGGGACGGGACAGATACGCAGTATTTT
>13|-|-|TRBV25-1|TRBJ1-1
CASSGRVSTEAFF
TGTGCCAGCAGTGGACGTGTTAGCACTGAAGCTTTCTTT
>15|few|TRBD2|TRBV4-1|TRBJ2-5
CASSQGAGGVETQYF
TGCGCCAGCAGCCAAGGAGCGGGGGGCGTCGAGACCCAGTACTTC
>14|-|-|TRBV9|TRBJ1-6
CASSVAGSNSPLHF
TGTGCCAGCAGCGTAGCAGGGTCCAATTCACCCCTCCACTTT
>14|few|TRBD1|TRBV28|TRBJ1-2
CASNWGTGTYGYTF
TGTGCCAGCAACTGGGGGACAGGGACCTATGGCTACACCTTC
>16|-|TRBD2|TRBV5-1|TRBJ2-3
CASSLAAGAFTDTQYF
TGCGCCAGCAGCTTGGCAGCGGGGGCCTTCACAGATACGCAGTATTTT